The next 10 T cell receptor beta chains were all read from a single sample in a study of blood T cell repertoires in COVID-19. Profiled with immunoSEQ multiplex PCR; TCRdb holds only in-frame clones, not every one. The profile shows 300,000 to 350,000 clones, more than 70% of them singletons. The material sequenced was peripheral blood. These receptors all stem from a woman aged 25-40 years with COVID-19, enrolled during active disease.

The rearrangement uses TRBV10-2 and TRBJ1-5; no clear D gene. Germline CDR1 is WSHSY and CDR2 is SAAADI. V was pared by 5 bases and J by 2 bases, with 10 bases between. The CDR3 contains 14 residues. CDR3 sequence: CASSYSGGNQPQHF. CDR3 nucleotide sequence: TGCGCCAGCAGTTATAGCGGGGGCAATCAGCCCCAGCATTTT.

The chain links TRBV27 to TRBJ1-5; TRBD1 might be the D (5 bases). Germline V gene sequence: CDR1 MNHEY, CDR2 SMNVEV (reference sequence). The CDR3 has 12 amino acids. V dropped 6 bases and J dropped 2 bases, with 5 bases sitting between them. The DNA for the CDR3 is TGTGCCAGCAGACAGGGCAATCAGCCCCAGCATTTT. Residues: CASRQGNQPQHF.

The chain joins TRBV3-1 (or the pseudogene TRBV3-2) to TRBJ2-1; TRBD1 agrees at 9 bases. Germline CDR1 is LGHDT and CDR2 is YNNKEL (reference sequence). The CDR3 is made up of 18 amino acids. V gave up 5 bases and J gave up 4 bases; unmatched junction bases: 15. In DNA form, the CDR3 reads TGTGCCAGCAGCAACCCCGGGACAGGGAGGCGGACATACAATGAGCAGTTCTTC. It specifies CASSNPGTGRRTYNEQFF.

This chain connects TRBV7-9 to TRBJ2-3; no firm D call. The germline gives CDR1 SEHNR, CDR2 FQNEAQ (reference sequence). V was cut by 5 bases and J by 6 bases, with 9 bases left in between. This CDR3 spans 12 amino acids. In DNA form, the CDR3 reads TGTGCCAGCAGCCGAACTACGGATACGCAGTATTTT. This translates into CASSRTTDTQYF.

The rearrangement uses TRBV24-1 and TRBJ2-5, with a tentative D call TRBD1 (5 bases). The CDR3 is 14 amino acids. Per the germline V gene, CDR1 is KGHDR and CDR2 is SFDVKD. Trimming left V 1 base short and J 4 bases short, with 9 bases between. The CDR3 sequence: CATSDFQGGETQYF. The CDR3 DNA reads TGTGCCACCAGTGATTTTCAGGGCGGAGAGACCCAGTACTTC.

This chain links TRBV27 with TRBJ1-6; the match to TRBD1 covers 8 bases. CDR1 and CDR2 from the germline V gene are MNHEY and SMNVEV (reference sequence). With 0 bases clipped from V and 9 bases from J, the junction kept 4 bases outside the gene matches. The CDR3 runs to 15 residues. CDR3 loop: CASSLSGTGGSPLHF. Written as DNA, the CDR3 is TGTGCCAGCAGTTTATCGGGGACAGGTGGTTCACCCCTCCACTTT.

This clone occurred once. The chain links TRBV21-1 to TRBJ1-5. TRBV21-1 represents a pseudogene. The CDR3 has 21 amino acids. The CDR3 DNA is TGTGCCAGCAGCAAAGCACCCATTGGGGGTACCGGGGGGCCTATTTTTCAGCCCCAGCATTTT. This translates into CASSKAPIGGTGGPIFQPQHF.

The rearrangement links TRBV29-1 to TRBJ1-2, with 7 bases lining up with TRBD1. The germline V gene has CDR1 SQVTM and CDR2 ANQGSEA. The CDR3 loop spans 11 amino acids. V shed 7 bases and J 5 bases; nucleotides not matched to a gene: 4. The CDR3 region is CSAGTEYGYTF. As DNA, the CDR3 is TGCAGCGCCGGGACAGAGTATGGCTACACCTTC.

V gene TRBV7-2 combines with J gene TRBJ1-4; TRBD1 matches at 9 bases. Germline assignment: CDR1 SGHTA and CDR2 FQGNSA. Losses at the gene ends were 5 bases for V and 0 bases for J; bases not matched to a gene: 7. The CDR3 totals 17 residues. CDR3 sequence (DNA): TGTGCCAGCAGCCTCGGACAGGGGCTGACAACTAATGAAAAACTGTTTTTT. Its protein is CASSLGQGLTTNEKLFF.

The genes are TRBV11-3 and TRBJ2-5, with 11 bases aligning to TRBD2. The CDR3 has 16 residues. Germline V gives CDR1 SGHNT, CDR2 YENEEA. After removal of 2 bases from V and 4 bases from J, the junction contained 6 bases not matched to a gene. The CDR3 sequence: CASSLRSGGAGETQYF. CDR3 coding DNA: TGTGCCAGCAGCTTACGTAGCGGGGGGGCCGGAGAGACCCAGTACTTC. The full variable domain, rest sourced from reference TRBV11-3 and TRBJ2-5, is EAGVVQSPRYKIIEKKQPVAFWCNPISGHNTLYWYLQNLGQGPELLIRYENEEAVDDSQLPKDRFSAERLKGVDSTLKIQPAELGDSAVYLCASSLRSGGAGETQYFGPGTRLLVL.